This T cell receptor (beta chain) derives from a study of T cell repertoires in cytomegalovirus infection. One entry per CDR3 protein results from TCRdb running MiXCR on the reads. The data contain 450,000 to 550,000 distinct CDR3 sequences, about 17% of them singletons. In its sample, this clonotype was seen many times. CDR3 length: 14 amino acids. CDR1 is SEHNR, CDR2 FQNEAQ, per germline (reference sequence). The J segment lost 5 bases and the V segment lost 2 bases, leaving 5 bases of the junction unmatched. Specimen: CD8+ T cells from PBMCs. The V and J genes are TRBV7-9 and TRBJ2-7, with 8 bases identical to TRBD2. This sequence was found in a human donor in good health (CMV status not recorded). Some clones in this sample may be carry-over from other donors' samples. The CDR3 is CASSLSGGPNEQYF. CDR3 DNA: TGTGCCAGCAGCTTATCGGGGGGGCCCAACGAGCAGTACTTC.